This T cell receptor (beta chain) was found in a study of T cell repertoires in cytomegalovirus infection. There are 15 residues in the CDR3. Deletions cut 3 bases from V and 2 bases from J, with 11 bases between. Germline CDR1 and CDR2: SEHNR and FQNEAQ (reference sequence). One entry per CDR3 protein, called by TCRdb with MiXCR from the reads. The table has about 830,000 distinct CDR3 sequences, roughly 33% seen once. In regard to this clonotype: Antigen unknown.

The chain has TRBV7-9 and TRBJ1-3; D not resolved. The sequencing here drew on cultured CD8+ T cells from PBMCs, taken from culture after CMV antigen stimulation. This receptor was identified in a human donor in good health (CMV status not recorded). Some clones in this sample may be carry-over from other donors' samples. DNA of the CDR3: TGTGCCAGCAGCTTCCGTAGCGCCGCTGGAAACACCATATATTTT. Translating gives CASSFRSAAGNTIYF.